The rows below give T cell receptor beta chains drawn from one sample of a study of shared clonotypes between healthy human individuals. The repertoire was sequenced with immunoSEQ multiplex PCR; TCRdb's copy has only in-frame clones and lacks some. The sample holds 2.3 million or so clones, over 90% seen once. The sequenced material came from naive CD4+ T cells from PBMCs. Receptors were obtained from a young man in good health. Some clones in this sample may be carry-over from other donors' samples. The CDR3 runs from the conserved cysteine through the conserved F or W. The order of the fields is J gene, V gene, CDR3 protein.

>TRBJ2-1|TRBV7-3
CASSPSRGGDGNEQFF
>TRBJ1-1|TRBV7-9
CASSSGTGNTEAFF
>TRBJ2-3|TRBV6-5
CASSYMDRADTQYF
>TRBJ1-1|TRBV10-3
CAISESIRELFTEAFF
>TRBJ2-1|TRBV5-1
CASSSTGTGTQEQFF
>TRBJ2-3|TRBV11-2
CASSFLAFTSTDTQYF
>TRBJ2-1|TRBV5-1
CASSPVGRSGGGYNEQFF
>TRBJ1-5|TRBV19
CASSIPRTIQPQHF
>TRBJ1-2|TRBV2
CASHPGGKGYTF
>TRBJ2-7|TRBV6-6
CASRPGRGVHEQYF
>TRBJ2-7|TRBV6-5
CASSRRQGSYEQYF
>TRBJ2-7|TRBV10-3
CAISARLAAYEQYF
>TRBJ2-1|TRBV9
CASSHRTSGSSWNEQFF
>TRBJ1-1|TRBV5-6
CASSLVTGYTEAFF
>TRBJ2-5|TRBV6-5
CASTGGAGTQYF
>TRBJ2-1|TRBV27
CASSFQLADYNEQFF
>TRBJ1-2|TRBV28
CASSTQVGTGWNGYTF
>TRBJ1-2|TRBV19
CASSIPRAGYGYTF
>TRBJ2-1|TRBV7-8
CASSERAVGHLGEQFF
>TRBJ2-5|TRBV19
CASSILRGETQYF
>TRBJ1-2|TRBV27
CASRGTGHYGYTF
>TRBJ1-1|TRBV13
CASSLYQTMNTEAFF
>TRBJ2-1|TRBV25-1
CASSGAGGHYNEQFF
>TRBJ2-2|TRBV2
CASRGGRSAGELFF
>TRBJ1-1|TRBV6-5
CASSYSSKGKTEAFF
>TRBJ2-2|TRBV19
CASSMDSGRIVTGELFF
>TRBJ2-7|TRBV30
CAWRAGVRPYEQYF
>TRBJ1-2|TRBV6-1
CASSEAAARGYGYTF
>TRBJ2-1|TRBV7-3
CASSLAGSYNEQFF
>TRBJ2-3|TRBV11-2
CASSLNPGQGDTQYF
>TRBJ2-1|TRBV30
CAWSGIVIAQSSYNEQFF
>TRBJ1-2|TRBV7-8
CASREGSRAPYGYTF
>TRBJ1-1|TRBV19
CASSIGGGTGEAFF
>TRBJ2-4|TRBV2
CASSDGTAKNIQYF
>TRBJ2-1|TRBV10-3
CAISELAGAGEQFF
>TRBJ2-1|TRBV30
CAWSFAGSYNEQFF
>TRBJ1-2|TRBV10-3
CAISEPRRPLYGYTF
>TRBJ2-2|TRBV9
CASSVRQTPDTGELFF
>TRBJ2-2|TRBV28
CASSGLSGRHTGELFF
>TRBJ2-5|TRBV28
CASSLIGSQAETQYF
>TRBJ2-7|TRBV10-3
CAISATLNGEQYF